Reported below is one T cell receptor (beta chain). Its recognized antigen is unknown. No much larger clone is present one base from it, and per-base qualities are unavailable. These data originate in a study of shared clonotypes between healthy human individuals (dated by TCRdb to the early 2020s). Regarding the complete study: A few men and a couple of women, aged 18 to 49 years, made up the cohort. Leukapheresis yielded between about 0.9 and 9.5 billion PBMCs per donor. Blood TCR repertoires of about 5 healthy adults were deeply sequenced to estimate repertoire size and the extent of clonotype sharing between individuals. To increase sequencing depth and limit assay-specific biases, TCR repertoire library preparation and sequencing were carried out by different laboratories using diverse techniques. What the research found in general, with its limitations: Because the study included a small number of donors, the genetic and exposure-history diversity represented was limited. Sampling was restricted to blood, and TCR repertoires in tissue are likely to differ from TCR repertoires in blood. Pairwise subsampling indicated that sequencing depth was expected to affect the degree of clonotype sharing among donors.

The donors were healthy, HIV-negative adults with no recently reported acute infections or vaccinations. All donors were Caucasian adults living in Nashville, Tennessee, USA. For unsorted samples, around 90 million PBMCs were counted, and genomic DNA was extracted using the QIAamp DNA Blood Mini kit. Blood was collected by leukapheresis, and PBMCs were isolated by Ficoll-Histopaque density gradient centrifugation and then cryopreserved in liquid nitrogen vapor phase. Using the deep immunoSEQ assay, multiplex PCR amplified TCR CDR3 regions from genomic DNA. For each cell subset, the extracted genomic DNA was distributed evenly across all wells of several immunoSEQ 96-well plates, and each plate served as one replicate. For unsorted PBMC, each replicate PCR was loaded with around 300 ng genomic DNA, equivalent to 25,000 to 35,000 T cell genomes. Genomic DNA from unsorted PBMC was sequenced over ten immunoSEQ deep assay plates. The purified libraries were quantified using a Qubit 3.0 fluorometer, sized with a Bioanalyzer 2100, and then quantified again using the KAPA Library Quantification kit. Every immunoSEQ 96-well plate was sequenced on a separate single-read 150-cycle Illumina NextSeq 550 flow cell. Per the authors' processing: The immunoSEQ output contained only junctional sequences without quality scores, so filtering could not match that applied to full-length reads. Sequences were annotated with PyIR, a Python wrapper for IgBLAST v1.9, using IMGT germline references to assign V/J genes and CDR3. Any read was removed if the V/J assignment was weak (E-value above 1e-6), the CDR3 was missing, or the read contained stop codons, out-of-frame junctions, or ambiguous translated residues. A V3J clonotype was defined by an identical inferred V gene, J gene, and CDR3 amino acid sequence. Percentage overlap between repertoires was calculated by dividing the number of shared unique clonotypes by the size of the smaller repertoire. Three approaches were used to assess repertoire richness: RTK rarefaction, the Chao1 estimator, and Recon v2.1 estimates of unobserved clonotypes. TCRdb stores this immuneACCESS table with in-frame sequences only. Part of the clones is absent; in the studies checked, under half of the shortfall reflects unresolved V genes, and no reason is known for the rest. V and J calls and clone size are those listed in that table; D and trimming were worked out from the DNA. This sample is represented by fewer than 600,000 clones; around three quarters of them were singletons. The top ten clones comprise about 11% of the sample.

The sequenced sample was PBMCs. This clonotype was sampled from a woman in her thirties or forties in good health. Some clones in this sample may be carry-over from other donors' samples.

The DNA sequence reads TGTGCCAGTAGTCTTATAGGGGCGACGAACACCGGGGAGCTGTTTTTT. Translated, it gives CASSLIGATNTGELFF. Recombination linked TRBV19 to TRBJ2-2; perhaps TRBD1 is the D gene, with 5 bases matching. CDR1 LNHDA and CDR2 SQIVND are derived from the germline V gene (reference sequence). The CDR3, from cysteine to phenylalanine, totals 16 residues. Only the CDR3 part of the read is kept: 48 bases, read in frame from the first base. V is pared back by 5 bases and J by 0 bases, with 13 bases lying between the germline termini.